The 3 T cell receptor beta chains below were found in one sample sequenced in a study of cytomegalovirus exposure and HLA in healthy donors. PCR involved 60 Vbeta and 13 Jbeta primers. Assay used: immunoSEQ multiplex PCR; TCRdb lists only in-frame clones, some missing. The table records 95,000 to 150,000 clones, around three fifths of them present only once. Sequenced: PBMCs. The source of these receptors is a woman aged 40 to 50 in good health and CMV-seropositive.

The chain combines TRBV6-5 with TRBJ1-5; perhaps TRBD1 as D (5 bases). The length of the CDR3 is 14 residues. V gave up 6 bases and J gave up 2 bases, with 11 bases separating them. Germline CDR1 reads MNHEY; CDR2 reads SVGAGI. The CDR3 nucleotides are TGTGCCAGCAGCACAGGAGACGGCAATCAGCCCCAGCATTTT. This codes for CASSTGDGNQPQHF.

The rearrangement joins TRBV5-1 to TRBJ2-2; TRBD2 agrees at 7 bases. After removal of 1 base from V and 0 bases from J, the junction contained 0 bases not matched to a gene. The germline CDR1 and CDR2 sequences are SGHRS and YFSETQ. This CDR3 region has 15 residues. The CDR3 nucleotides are TGCGCCAGCAGCTTGCGGGGGGCGAACACCGGGGAGCTGTTTTTT. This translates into CASSLRGANTGELFF.

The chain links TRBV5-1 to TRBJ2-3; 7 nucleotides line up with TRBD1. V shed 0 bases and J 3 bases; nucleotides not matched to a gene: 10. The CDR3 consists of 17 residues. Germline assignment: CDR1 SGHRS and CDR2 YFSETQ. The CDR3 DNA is TGCGCCAGCAGCTTGGTAGGGGGCAATTTTAGGACAGATACGCAGTATTTT. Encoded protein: CASSLVGGNFRTDTQYF.